This T cell receptor (beta chain) was recorded in a study of cytomegalovirus exposure and HLA in healthy donors. The CDR3 is 14 residues long. Germline V CDR1 and CDR2: LNHDA, SQIVND (reference sequence). V was pared by 1 base and J by 0 bases, with 7 bases between. Amplification used 60 Vbeta primers and 13 Jbeta primers. Sequencing used immunoSEQ multiplex PCR; TCRdb keeps in-frame clones, though not all of them. The sample consists of more than 100,000 clones, just over 65% of them appearing once. A word on this clone: Antigen unknown.

Study results and limitations: A later analysis reportedly identified an Asian-associated ancestry cluster as carrying fewer N-insertions than the roughly 670-donor mean. Rare sequences made up most TCRs, while some public TCRs were found in many donors. Some V segments (TRBV6-2 and TRBV6-3 among them) were excluded as indistinguishable.

This sequence was found in a young man in good health and CMV-seronegative. The chain uses TRBV19 and TRBJ2-7; possibly TRBD1 for D (6 bases). Sequencing was carried out using PBMCs. Here the CDR3 DNA reads TGTGCCAGTAGTATAGCGGACAGCTCCTACGAGCAGTACTTC. Its translation: CASSIADSSYEQYF.